A selection of T cell receptor beta chains follows, all from one sample in a study of identical twins. TCRdb re-called the 5' RACE reads with MiXCR, one entry per CDR3 protein. Among under 450,000 distinct CDR3 sequences listed, about 18% were seen once. Sequencing used naive T cells sorted from blood. The receptors were sampled from a man aged 45-65 years in good health. Both conserved end residues are part of each CDR3. The D gene is left open where the match is weak. Clone sizes are given selectively: once, few, many, or a class where the clone is expanded.

v_call: TRBV29-1; clone_size: many; j_call: TRBJ2-7; d_call: TRBD2; cdr3_aa: CSVEKGLAGVPYEQYF; cdr3_nt: TGCAGCGTTGAGAAGGGACTAGCGGGAGTCCCCTACGAGCAGTACTTC
v_call: TRBV7-7; clone_size: few; j_call: TRBJ2-5; d_call: .; cdr3_aa: CASSEWTQETQYF; cdr3_nt: TGTGCCAGCAGTGAGTGGACGCAAGAGACCCAGTACTTC
v_call: TRBV7-9; clone_size: few; j_call: TRBJ1-4; d_call: .; cdr3_aa: CASSLDVRDEKLFF; cdr3_nt: TGTGCCAGCAGCTTAGATGTGAGGGATGAAAAACTGTTTTTT
v_call: TRBV7-9; clone_size: .; j_call: TRBJ2-1; d_call: TRBD2; cdr3_aa: CASSLEAGVTNEQFF; cdr3_nt: TGTGCCAGCAGCTTAGAAGCGGGAGTAACCAATGAGCAGTTCTTC
v_call: TRBV20-1; clone_size: .; j_call: TRBJ2-7; d_call: .; cdr3_aa: CSAPTGPASSYEQYF; cdr3_nt: TGCAGTGCTCCCACAGGTCCTGCCAGCTCCTACGAGCAGTACTTC
v_call: TRBV18; clone_size: .; j_call: TRBJ2-5; d_call: .; cdr3_aa: CASSPKDGAGTQYF; cdr3_nt: TGTGCCAGCTCACCCAAAGACGGAGCGGGGACCCAGTACTTC
v_call: TRBV30; clone_size: few; j_call: TRBJ2-3; d_call: .; cdr3_aa: CAWSVGLARTDTQYF; cdr3_nt: TGTGCCTGGAGTGTAGGCCTAGCCCGCACAGATACGCAGTATTTT
v_call: TRBV28; clone_size: .; j_call: TRBJ2-1; d_call: TRBD2; cdr3_aa: CASTLWTSQGDEQFF; cdr3_nt: TGTGCCAGCACCCTCTGGACTAGCCAAGGAGATGAGCAGTTCTTC
v_call: TRBV19; clone_size: .; j_call: TRBJ1-2; d_call: .; cdr3_aa: CASSMRGRGSDYGYPF; cdr3_nt: TGTGCCAGTAGTATGCGGGGGAGGGGTTCGGACTATGGCTACCCCTTC
v_call: TRBV28; clone_size: .; j_call: TRBJ2-3; d_call: TRBD2; cdr3_aa: CASSVGLARADTQYF; cdr3_nt: TGTGCCAGCAGTGTAGGACTAGCCAGGGCAGATACGCAGTATTTT
v_call: TRBV4-3; clone_size: .; j_call: TRBJ2-1; d_call: TRBD2; cdr3_aa: CASSQEGLAGEQFF; cdr3_nt: TGCGCCAGCAGCCAGGAAGGACTAGCGGGAGAGCAGTTCTTC